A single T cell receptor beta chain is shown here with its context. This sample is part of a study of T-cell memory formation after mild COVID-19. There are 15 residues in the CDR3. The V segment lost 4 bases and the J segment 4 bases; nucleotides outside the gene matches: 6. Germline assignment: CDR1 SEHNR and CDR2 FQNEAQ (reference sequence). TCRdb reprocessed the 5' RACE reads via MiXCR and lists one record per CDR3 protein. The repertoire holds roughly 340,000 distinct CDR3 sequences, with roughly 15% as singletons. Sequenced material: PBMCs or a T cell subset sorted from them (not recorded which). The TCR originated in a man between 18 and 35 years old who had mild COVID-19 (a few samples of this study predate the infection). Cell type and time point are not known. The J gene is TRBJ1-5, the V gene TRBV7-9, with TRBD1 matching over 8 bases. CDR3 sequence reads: CASSSGDRQNQPQHF. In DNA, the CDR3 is TGTGCCAGCAGCTCGGGGGACAGGCAGAATCAGCCCCAGCATTTT.